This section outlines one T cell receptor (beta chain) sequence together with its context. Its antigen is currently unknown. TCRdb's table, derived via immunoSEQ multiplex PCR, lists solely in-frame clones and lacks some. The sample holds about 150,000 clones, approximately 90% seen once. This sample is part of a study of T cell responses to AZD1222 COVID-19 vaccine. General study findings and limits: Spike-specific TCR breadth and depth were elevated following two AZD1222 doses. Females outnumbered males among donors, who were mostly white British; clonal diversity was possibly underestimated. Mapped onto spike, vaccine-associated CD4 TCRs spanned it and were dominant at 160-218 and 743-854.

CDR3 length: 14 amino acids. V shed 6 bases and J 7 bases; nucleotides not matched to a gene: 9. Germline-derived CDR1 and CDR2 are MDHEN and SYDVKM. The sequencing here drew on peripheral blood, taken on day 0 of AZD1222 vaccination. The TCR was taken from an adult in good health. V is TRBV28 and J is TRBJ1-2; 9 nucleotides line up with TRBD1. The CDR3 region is CASSRGQGGGGYTF. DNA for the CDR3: TGTGCCAGCAGCCGGGGACAGGGAGGGGGTGGCTACACCTTC.